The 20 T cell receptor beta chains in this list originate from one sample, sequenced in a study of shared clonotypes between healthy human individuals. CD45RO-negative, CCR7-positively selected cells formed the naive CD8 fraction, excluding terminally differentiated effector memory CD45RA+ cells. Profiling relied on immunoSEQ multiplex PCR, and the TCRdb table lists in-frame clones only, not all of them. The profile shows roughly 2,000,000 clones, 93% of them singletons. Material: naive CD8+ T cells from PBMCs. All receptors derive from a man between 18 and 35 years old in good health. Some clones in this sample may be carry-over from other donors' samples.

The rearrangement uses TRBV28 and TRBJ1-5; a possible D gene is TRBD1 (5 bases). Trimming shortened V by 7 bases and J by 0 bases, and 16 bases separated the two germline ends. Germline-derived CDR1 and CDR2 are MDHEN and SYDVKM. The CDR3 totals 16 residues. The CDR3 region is CASTTIGTYSNQPQHF. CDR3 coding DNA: TGTGCCAGCACCACCATAGGGACTTATAGCAATCAGCCCCAGCATTTT.

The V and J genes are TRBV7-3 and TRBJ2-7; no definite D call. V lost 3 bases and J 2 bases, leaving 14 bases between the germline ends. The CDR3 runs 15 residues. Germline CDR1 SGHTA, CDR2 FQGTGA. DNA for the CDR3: TGTGCCAGCAGCTTGTCATTGTCGCCTACCTACGAGCAGTACTTC. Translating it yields CASSLSLSPTYEQYF. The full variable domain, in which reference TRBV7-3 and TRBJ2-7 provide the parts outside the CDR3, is GAGVSQTPSNKVTEKGKYVELRCDPISGHTALYWYRQSLGQGPEFLIYFQGTGAADDSGLPNDRFFAVRPEGSVSTLKIQRTERGDSAVYLCASSLSLSPTYEQYFGPGTRLTVT.

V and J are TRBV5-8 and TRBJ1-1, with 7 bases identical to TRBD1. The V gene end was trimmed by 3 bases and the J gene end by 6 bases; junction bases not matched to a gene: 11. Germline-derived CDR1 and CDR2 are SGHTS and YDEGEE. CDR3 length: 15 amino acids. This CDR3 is CASSWHDGQGAEAFF. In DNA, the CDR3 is TGTGCCAGCAGCTGGCACGATGGGCAGGGGGCTGAAGCTTTCTTT. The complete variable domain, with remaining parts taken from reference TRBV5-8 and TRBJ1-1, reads EAGVTQSPTHLIKTRGQQATLRCSPISGHTSVYWYQQALGLGLQFLLWYDEGEERNRGNFPPRFSGRQFPNYSSELNVNALELEDSALYLCASSWHDGQGAEAFFGQGTRLTVV.

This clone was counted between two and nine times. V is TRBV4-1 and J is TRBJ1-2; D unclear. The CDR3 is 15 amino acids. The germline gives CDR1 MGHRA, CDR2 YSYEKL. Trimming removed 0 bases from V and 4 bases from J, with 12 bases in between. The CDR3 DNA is TGCGCCAGCAGCCAAGATCATATGGGTAGCTATGGCTACACCTTC. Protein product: CASSQDHMGSYGYTF.

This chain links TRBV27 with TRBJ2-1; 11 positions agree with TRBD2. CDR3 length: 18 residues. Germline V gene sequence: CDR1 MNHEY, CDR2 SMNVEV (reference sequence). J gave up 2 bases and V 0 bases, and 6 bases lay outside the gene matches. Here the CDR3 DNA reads TGTGCCAGCAGTTTATCCACTAGCGGGGGCCCTCCCTACAATGAGCAGTTCTTC. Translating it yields CASSLSTSGGPPYNEQFF.

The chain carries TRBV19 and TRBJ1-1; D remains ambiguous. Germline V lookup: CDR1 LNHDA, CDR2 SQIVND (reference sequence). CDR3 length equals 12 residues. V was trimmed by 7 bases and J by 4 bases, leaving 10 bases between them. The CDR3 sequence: CASKEVGTEAFF. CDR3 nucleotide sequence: TGTGCCAGTAAGGAGGTGGGCACTGAAGCTTTCTTT.

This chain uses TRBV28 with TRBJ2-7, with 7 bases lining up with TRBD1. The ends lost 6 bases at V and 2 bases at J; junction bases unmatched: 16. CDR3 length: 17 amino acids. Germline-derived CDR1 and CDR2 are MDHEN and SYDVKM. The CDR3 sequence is CASSPLHGTARTYEQYF. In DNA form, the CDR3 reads TGTGCCAGCAGCCCCCTCCACGGGACAGCCCGAACCTACGAGCAGTACTTC.

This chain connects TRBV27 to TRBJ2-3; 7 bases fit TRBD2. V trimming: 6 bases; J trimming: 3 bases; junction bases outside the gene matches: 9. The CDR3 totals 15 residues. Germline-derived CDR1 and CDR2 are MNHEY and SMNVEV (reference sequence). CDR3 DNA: TGTGCCAGCAGCCTTGGACTAGTAGGGACAGATACGCAGTATTTT. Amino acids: CASSLGLVGTDTQYF.

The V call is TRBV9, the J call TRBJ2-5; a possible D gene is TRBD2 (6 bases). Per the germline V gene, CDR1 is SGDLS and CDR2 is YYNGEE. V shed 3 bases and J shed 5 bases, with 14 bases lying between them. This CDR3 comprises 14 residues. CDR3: CASSADGAGETQYF. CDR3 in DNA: TGTGCCAGCAGCGCAGACGGGGCGGGGGAGACCCAGTACTTC.

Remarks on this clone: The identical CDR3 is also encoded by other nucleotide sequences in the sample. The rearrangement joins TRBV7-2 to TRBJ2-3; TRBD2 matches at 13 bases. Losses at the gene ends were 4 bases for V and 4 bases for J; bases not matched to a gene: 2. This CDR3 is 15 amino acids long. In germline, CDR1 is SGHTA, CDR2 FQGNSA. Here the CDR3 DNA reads TGTGCCAGCAGCTGGACTAGCGGGAGCGCAGATACGCAGTATTTT. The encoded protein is CASSWTSGSADTQYF. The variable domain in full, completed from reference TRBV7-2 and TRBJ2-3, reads GAGVSQSPSNKVTEKGKDVELRCDPISGHTALYWYRQSLGQGLEFLIYFQGNSAPDKSGLPSDRFSAERTGGSVSTLTIQRTQQEDSAVYLCASSWTSGSADTQYFGPGTRLTVL.

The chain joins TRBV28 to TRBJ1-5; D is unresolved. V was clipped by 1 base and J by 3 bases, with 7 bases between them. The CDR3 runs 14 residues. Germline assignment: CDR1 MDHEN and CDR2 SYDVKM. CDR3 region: CASSLLGYNQPQHF. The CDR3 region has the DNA TGTGCCAGCAGTTTATTGGGGTACAATCAGCCCCAGCATTTT. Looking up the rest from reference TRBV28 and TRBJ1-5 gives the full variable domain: DVKVTQSSRYLVKRTGEKVFLECVQDMDHENMFWYRQDPGLGLRLIYFSYDVKMKEKGDIPEGYSVSREKKERFSLILESASTNQTSMYLCASSLLGYNQPQHFGDGTRLSIL.

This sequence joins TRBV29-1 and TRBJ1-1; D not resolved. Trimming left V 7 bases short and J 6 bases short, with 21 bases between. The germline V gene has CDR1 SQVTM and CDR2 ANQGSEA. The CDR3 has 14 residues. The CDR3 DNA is TGCAGCGCGACCGGCGGACCCCGCGTGGCTGAAGCTTTCTTT. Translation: CSATGGPRVAEAFF.

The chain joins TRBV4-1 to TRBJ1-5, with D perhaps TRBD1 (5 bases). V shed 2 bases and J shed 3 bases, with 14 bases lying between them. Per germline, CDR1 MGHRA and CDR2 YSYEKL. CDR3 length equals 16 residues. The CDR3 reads CASSQTHGGVNQPQHF. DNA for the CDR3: TGCGCCAGCAGCCAAACCCACGGGGGGGTCAATCAGCCCCAGCATTTT.

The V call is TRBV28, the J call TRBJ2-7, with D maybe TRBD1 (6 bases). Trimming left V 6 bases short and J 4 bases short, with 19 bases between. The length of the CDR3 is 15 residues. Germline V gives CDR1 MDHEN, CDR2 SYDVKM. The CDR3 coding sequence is TGTGCCAGCAGCACAACCCCCGGGACACTTTACGAGCAGTACTTC. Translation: CASSTTPGTLYEQYF.

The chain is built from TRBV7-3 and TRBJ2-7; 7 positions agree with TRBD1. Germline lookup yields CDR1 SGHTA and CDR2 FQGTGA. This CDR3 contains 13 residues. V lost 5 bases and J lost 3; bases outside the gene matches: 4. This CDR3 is CASSVTGDYEQYF. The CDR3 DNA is TGTGCCAGCAGCGTTACAGGGGACTACGAGCAGTACTTC.

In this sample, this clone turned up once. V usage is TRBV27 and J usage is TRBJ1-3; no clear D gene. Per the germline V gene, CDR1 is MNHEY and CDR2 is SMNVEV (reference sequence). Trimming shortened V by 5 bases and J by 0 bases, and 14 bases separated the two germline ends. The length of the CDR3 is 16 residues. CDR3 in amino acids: CASSQDGRYSGNTIYF. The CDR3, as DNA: TGTGCCAGCAGTCAGGACGGACGTTACTCTGGAAACACCATATATTTT.

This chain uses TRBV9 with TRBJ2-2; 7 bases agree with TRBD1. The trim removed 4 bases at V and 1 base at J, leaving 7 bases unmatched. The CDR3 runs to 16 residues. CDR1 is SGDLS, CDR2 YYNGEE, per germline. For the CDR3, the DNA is TGTGCCAGCAGCCACAGTGGGGACAGGAACACCGGGGAGCTGTTTTTT. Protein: CASSHSGDRNTGELFF.

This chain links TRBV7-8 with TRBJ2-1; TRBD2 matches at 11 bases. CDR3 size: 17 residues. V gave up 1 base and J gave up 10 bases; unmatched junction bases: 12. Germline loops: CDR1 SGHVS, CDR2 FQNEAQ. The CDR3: CASSLEPTSGKFGEQFF. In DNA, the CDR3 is TGTGCCAGCAGCTTAGAACCGACTAGCGGGAAGTTCGGCGAGCAGTTCTTC. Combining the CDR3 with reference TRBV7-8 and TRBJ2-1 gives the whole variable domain GAGVSQSPRYKVAKRGQDVALRCDPISGHVSLFWYQQALGQGPEFLTYFQNEAQLDKSGLPSDRFFAERPEGSVSTLKIQRTQQEDSAVYLCASSLEPTSGKFGEQFFGPGTRLTVL.

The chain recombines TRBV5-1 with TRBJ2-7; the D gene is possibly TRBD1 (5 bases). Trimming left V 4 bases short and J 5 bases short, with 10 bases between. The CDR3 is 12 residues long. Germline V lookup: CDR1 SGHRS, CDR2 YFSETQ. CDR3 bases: TGCGCCAGCAGCGACAGTCTAAACGAGCAGTACTTC. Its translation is CASSDSLNEQYF.

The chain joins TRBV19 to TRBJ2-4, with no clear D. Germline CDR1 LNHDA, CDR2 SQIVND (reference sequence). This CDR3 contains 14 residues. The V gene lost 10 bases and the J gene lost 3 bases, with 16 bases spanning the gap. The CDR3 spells CATPGRPVKNIQYF. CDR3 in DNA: TGTGCCACCCCCGGCCGGCCCGTCAAAAACATTCAGTACTTC.